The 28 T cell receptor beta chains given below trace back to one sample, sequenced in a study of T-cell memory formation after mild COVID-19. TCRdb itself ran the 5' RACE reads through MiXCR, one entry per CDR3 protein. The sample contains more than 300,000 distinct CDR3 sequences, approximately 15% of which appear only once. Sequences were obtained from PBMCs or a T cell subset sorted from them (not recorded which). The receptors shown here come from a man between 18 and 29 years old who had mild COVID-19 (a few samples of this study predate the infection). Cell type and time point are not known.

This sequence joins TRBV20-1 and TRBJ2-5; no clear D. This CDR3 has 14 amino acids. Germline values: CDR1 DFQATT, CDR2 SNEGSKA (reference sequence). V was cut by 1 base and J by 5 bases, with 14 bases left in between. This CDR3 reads CSARVPNPGETQYF. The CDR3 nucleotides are TGCAGTGCTAGAGTCCCCAACCCCGGGGAGACCCAGTACTTC.

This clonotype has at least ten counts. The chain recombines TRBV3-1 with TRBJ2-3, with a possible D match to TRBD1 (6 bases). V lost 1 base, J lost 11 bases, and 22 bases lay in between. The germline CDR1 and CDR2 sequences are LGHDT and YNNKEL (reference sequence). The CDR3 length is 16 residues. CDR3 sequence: CASSQVSLRQAQGQYF. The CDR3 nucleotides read TGTGCCAGCAGCCAAGTTTCACTTCGACAGGCCCAGGGGCAGTATTTT.

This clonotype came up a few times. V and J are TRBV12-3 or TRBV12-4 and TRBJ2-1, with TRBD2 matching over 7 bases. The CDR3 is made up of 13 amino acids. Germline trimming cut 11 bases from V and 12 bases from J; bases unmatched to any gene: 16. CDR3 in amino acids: CAPTVGLGGWQFF. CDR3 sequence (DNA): TGTGCCCCAACCGTAGGACTAGGCGGTTGGCAGTTCTTC.

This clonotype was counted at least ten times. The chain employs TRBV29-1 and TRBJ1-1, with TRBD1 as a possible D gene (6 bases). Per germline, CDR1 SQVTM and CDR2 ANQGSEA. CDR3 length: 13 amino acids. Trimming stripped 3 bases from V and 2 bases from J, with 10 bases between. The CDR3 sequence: CSVEWTENTEAFF. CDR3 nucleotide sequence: TGCAGCGTTGAGTGGACAGAAAACACTGAAGCTTTCTTT.

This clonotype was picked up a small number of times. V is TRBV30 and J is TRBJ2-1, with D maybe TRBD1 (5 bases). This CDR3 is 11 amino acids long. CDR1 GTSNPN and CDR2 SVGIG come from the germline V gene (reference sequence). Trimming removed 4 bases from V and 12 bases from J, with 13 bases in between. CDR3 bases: TGTGCCTGGATGTGGCAGGGCGGGCAGTTCTTC. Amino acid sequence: CAWMWQGGQFF.

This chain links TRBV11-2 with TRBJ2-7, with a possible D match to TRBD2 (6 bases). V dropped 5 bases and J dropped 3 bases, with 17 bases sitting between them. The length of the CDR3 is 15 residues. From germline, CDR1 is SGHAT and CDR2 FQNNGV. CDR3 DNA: TGTGCCAGCAGCGAAGGAGGGGCCCAGTTCTACGAGCAGTACTTC. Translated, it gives CASSEGGAQFYEQYF.

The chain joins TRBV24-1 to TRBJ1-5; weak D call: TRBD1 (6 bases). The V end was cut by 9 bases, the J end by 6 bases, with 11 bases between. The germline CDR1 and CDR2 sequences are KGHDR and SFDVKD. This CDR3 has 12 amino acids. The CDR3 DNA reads TGTGCCACCTCAGGGGCAGGTCAGCCCCAGCATTTT. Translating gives CATSGAGQPQHF.

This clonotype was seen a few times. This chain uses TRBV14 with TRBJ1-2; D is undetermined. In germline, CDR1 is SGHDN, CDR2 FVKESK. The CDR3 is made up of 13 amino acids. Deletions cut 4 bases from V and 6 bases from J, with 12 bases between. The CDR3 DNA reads TGTGCCAGCAGCCCCCGTTGGAGAAATGGCTACACCTTC. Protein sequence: CASSPRWRNGYTF.

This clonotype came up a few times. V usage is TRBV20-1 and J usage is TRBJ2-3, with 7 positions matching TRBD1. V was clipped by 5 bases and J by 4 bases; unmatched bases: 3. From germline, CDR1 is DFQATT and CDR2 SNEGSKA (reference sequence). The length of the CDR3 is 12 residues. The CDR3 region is CSASTGADTQYF. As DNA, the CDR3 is TGCAGTGCTTCCACAGGGGCAGATACGCAGTATTTT.

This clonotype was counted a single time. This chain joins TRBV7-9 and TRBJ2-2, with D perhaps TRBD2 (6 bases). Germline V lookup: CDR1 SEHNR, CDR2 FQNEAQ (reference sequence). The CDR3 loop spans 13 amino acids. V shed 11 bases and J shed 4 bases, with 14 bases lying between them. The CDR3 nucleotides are TGTGCCGGGAATAGCGGTGGCACCGGGGAGCTGTTTTTT. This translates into CAGNSGGTGELFF.

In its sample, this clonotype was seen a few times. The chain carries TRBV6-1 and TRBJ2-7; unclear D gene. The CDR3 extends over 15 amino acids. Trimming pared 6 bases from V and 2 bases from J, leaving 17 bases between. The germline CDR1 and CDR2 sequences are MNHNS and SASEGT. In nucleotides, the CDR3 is TGTGCCAGCAGCTCATTCTCCACGGGCCCCTACGAGCAGTACTTC. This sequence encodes CASSSFSTGPYEQYF.

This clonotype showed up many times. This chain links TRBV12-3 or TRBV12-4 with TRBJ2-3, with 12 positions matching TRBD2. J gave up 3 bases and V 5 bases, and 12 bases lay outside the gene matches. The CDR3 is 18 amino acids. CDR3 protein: CASSRDWASGGATDTQYF. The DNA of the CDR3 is TGTGCCAGCAGTCGCGACTGGGCTAGCGGGGGGGCTACAGATACGCAGTATTTT.

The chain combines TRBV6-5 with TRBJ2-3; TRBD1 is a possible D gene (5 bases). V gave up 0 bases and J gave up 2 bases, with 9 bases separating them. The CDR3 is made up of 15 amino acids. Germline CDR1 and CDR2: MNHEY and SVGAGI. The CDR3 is CASSYSGALTDTQYF. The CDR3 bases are TGTGCCAGCAGTTACTCAGGGGCCCTCACAGATACGCAGTATTTT.

The DNA of the CDR3 is TGTGCCAGCAGTTCTAGCTACTCTGGAAACACCATATATTTT. Its translation: CASSSSYSGNTIYF. The chain is built from TRBV6-5 and TRBJ1-3, with D unclear. The germline V and J ends were trimmed by 4 bases and 0 bases, with 7 bases remaining between them. Germline V gene sequence: CDR1 MNHEY, CDR2 SVGAGI. The length of the CDR3 is 14 residues.

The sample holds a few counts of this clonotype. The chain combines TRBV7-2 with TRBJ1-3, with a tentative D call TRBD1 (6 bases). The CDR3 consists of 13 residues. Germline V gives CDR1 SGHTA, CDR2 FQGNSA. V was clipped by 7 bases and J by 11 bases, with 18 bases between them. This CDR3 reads CASIPAGEKAIYF. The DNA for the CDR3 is TGTGCCAGCATTCCGGCAGGGGAAAAGGCCATATATTTT. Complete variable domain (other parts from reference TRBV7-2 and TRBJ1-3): GAGVSQSPSNKVTEKGKDVELRCDPISGHTALYWYRQSLGQGLEFLIYFQGNSAPDKSGLPSDRFSAERTGGSVSTLTIQRTQQEDSAVYLCASIPAGEKAIYFGEGSWLTVV.

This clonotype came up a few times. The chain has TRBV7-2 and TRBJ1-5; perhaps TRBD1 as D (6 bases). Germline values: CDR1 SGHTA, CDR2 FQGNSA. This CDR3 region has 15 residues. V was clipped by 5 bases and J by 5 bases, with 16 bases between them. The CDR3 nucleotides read TGTGCCAGCAGCCACGGGACACTTAGTGATCAGCCCCAGCATTTT. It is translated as CASSHGTLSDQPQHF. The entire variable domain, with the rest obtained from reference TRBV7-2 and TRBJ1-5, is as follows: GAGVSQSPSNKVTEKGKDVELRCDPISGHTALYWYRQSLGQGLEFLIYFQGNSAPDKSGLPSDRFSAERTGGSVSTLTIQRTQQEDSAVYLCASSHGTLSDQPQHFGDGTRLSIL.

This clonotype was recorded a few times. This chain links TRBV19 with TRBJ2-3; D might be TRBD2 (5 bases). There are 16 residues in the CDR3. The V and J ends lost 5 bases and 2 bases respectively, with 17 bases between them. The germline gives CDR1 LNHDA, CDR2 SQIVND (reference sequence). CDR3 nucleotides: TGTGCCAGTAGTTATCGGGGTGGCCTGGCCACAGATACGCAGTATTTT. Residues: CASSYRGGLATDTQYF.

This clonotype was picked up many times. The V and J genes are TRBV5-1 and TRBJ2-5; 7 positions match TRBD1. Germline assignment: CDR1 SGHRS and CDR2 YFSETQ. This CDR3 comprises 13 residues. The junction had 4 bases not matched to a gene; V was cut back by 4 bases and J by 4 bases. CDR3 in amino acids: CASSPGQRETQYF. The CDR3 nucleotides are TGCGCCAGCAGCCCGGGACAGAGAGAGACCCAGTACTTC.

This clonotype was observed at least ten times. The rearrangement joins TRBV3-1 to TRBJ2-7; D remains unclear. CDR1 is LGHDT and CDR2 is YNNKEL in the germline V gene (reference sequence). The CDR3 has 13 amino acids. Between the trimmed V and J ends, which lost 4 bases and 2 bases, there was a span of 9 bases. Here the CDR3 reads CASSPSGAYEQYF. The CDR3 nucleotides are TGTGCCAGCAGCCCGTCGGGTGCCTACGAGCAGTACTTC.

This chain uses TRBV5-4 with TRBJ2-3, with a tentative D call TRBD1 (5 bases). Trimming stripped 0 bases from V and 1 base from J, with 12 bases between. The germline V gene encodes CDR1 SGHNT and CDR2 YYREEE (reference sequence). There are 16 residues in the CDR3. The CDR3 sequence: CASSLVLGRRTDTQYF. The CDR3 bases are TGTGCCAGCAGCTTGGTTTTGGGGCGCCGCACAGATACGCAGTATTTT.

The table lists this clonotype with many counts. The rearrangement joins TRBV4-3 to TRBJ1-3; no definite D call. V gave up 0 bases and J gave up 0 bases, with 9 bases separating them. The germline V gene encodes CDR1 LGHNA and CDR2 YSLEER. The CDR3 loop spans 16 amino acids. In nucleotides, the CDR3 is TGCGCCAGCAGCCAAGATGGGGAATCCTCTGGAAACACCATATATTTT. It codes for CASSQDGESSGNTIYF.

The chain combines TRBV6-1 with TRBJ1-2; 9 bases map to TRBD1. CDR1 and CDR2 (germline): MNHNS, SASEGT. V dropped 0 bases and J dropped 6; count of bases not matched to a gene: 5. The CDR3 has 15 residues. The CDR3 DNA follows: TGTGCCAGCAGTGAAGCCTGGGACAGGGCCCATGGCTACACCTTC. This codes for CASSEAWDRAHGYTF.

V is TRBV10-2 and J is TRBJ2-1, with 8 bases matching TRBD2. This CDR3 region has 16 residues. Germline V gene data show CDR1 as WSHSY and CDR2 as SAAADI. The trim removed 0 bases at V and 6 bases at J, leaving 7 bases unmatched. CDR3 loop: CASSESGASGLNEQFF. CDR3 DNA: TGCGCCAGCAGTGAGTCGGGGGCTAGCGGGCTCAATGAGCAGTTCTTC.

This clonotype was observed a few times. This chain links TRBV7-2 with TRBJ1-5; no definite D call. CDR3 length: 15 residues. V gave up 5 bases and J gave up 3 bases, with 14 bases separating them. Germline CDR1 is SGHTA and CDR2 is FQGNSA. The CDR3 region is CASSTSQSNNQPQHF. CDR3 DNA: TGTGCCAGCAGCACGAGCCAGTCCAACAATCAGCCCCAGCATTTT.

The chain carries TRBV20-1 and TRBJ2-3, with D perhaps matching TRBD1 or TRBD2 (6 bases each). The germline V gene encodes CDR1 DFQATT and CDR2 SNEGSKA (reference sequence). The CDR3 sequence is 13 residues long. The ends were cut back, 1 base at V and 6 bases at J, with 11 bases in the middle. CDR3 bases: TGCAGTGCTAGAGTCGGGGGCATTGATACGCAGTATTTT. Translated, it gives CSARVGGIDTQYF.

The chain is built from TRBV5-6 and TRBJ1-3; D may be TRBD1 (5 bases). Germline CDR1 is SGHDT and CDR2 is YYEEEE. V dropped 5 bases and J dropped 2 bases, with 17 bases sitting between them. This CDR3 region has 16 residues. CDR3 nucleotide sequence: TGTGCCAGCAGGGAGACAGCACTTAGCCCTGGAAACACCATATATTTT. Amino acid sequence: CASRETALSPGNTIYF.

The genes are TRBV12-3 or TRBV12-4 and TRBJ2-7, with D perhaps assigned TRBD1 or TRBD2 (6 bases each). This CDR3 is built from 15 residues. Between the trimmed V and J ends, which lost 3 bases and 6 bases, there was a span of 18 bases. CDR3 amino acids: CASSFYREVSGEQYF. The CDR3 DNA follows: TGTGCCAGCAGTTTCTACAGGGAGGTCTCCGGCGAGCAGTACTTC.

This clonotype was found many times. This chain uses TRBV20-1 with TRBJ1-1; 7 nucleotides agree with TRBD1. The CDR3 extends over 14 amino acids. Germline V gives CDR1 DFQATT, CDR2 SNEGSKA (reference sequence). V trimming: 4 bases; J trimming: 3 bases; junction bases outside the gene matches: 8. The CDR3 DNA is TGCAGTGCTAATCCGACAGGGAAAGACACTGAAGCTTTCTTT. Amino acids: CSANPTGKDTEAFF.